The 9 T cell receptor beta chains below were found in one sample sequenced in a study of blood T cell repertoires in COVID-19. Measured with immunoSEQ multiplex PCR; TCRdb has only the in-frame clones, and not every one. The data show approximately 90,000 clones, approximately 80% seen once. The sequenced material came from peripheral blood. The source is a man between 70 and 80 years old with acute or convalescent COVID-19.

The chain is built from TRBV10-3 and TRBJ1-1; 8 nucleotides line up with TRBD1. The junction had 8 bases not matched to a gene; V was cut back by 0 bases and J by 5 bases. Per germline, CDR1 ENHRY and CDR2 SYGVKD. This CDR3 spans 16 amino acids. DNA for the CDR3: TGTGCCATCAGTGAGTCATCCCGGACAGGGCGAACTGAAGCTTTCTTT. This gives the protein CAISESSRTGRTEAFF.

V is TRBV10-3 and J is TRBJ2-3; 10 bases fit TRBD2. Germline V lookup: CDR1 ENHRY, CDR2 SYGVKD. The CDR3 extends over 14 amino acids. V lost 9 bases and J lost 4; bases outside the gene matches: 7. As DNA, the CDR3 is TGTGCCATTAGCGGGGGGCTGGGACCAGATACGCAGTATTTT. It codes for CAISGGLGPDTQYF.

The chain uses TRBV18 and TRBJ1-1; D possibly corresponds to TRBD1 (5 bases). The CDR3 has 13 residues. V lost 8 bases and J lost 4, with 14 bases in between. CDR1 and CDR2 from the germline V gene are KGHSH and LQKENI. The CDR3 DNA reads as TGTGCCAGCCGGGGGGAGGGGCCCACTGAAGCTTTCTTT. Residues: CASRGEGPTEAFF.

This clone was detected only a few times. V is TRBV30 and J is TRBJ1-5, with a weak D call TRBD1 (5 bases). V lost 0 bases and J lost 5, with 8 bases in between. The germline V gene encodes CDR1 GTSNPN and CDR2 SVGIG (reference sequence). The CDR3 covers 13 residues. In nucleotides, the CDR3 is TGTGCCTGGAGTGTAAAAGGGGATCAGCCCCAGCATTTT. This gives the protein CAWSVKGDQPQHF.

This chain connects TRBV19 to TRBJ1-5, with a weak D call TRBD1 (5 bases). The CDR3 spans 14 residues. Trimming took off 9 bases at V and 3 bases at J, with 15 bases between the two ends. Germline CDR1 reads LNHDA; CDR2 reads SQIVND (reference sequence). Here the CDR3 DNA reads TGTGCCAGCTCCAGGGTGCCCTACAATCAGCCCCAGCATTTT. Residues: CASSRVPYNQPQHF.

V gene TRBV5-1 combines with J gene TRBJ2-2; 9 bases are a match to TRBD1. The CDR3 is 15 residues long. Looked up from germline, CDR1 is SGHRS and CDR2 is YFSETQ. The V gene end was trimmed by 2 bases and the J gene end by 5 bases; junction bases not matched to a gene: 4. The DNA of the CDR3 is TGCGCCAGCAGCTTTCGACAGGGGGTGACCGGGGAGCTGTTTTTT. It codes for CASSFRQGVTGELFF.

V gene TRBV5-4 combines with J gene TRBJ2-7; maybe TRBD2 (6 bases). The V and J ends lost 0 bases and 9 bases respectively, with 19 bases between them. The CDR3 totals 15 residues. Germline V gene sequence: CDR1 SGHNT, CDR2 YYREEE (reference sequence). Written as DNA, the CDR3 is TGTGCCAGCAGCTTGGCCGCGGGGCCGACCTTGGTGCAGTACTTC. Translated: CASSLAAGPTLVQYF.

The chain employs TRBV10-3 and TRBJ1-1; the match to TRBD1 covers 7 bases. The ends lost 3 bases at V and 2 bases at J; junction bases unmatched: 3. Germline CDR1 and CDR2: ENHRY and SYGVKD. The CDR3 runs 14 residues. CDR3 sequence reads: CAISDWDSNTEAFF. For the CDR3, the DNA is TGTGCCATCAGTGATTGGGACAGCAACACTGAAGCTTTCTTT.

The rearrangement joins TRBV27 to TRBJ1-3; D remains unclear. V lost 3 bases and J 4 bases, leaving 10 bases between the germline ends. The CDR3 is 14 residues long. CDR1 is MNHEY and CDR2 is SMNVEV in the germline V gene (reference sequence). Written as DNA, the CDR3 is TGTGCCAGCAGTTTCCCCAGCGGGGGAAACACCATATATTTT. Its protein is CASSFPSGGNTIYF.